Following are 28 T cell receptor beta chains from one sample sequenced in a study of blood T cell repertoires in COVID-19. Sequencing was performed with immunoSEQ multiplex PCR; in TCRdb, only in-frame clones are kept and a portion is missing. The sample shows some 78,000 clones, 70% to 90% of them seen only once. The material sequenced was peripheral blood. The receptors here all came from an elderly woman with active or convalescent COVID-19.

This clone was observed a handful of times. The genes are TRBV11-3 and TRBJ2-5; D is perhaps TRBD2 (6 bases). V was clipped by 5 bases and J by 4 bases, with 17 bases between them. Germline lookup yields CDR1 SGHNT and CDR2 YENEEA. This CDR3 comprises 15 residues. The chain's CDR3 is CASSPGLTKRETQYF. CDR3 DNA sequence: TGTGCCAGCAGCCCGGGACTCACCAAGCGAGAGACCCAGTACTTC.

The chain joins TRBV6-5 to TRBJ1-2; 7 nucleotides match TRBD1. Germline loops: CDR1 MNHEY, CDR2 SVGAGI. The CDR3 is 15 amino acids. The J segment lost 2 bases and the V segment lost 5 bases, leaving 8 bases of the junction unmatched. CDR3 coding DNA: TGTGCCAGCAGTACCTGGGACAGTGAGAACTATGGCTACACCTTC. Translating gives CASSTWDSENYGYTF.

The chain joins TRBV5-4 to TRBJ2-7; tentatively, D is TRBD1 (5 bases). This CDR3 has 15 residues. V gave up 3 bases and J gave up 7 bases, with 20 bases separating them. Germline-derived CDR1 and CDR2 are SGHNT and YYREEE (reference sequence). The CDR3 nucleotides read TGTGCCAGCAGCTCTAGGGGCACGTATACGCGGGAGCAGTACTTC. It yields the protein CASSSRGTYTREQYF.

The chain uses TRBV6-5 and TRBJ1-5; no clear D. V was cut by 6 bases and J by 7 bases, with 16 bases left in between. Germline V CDR1 and CDR2: MNHEY, SVGAGI. The CDR3 is 14 amino acids. As DNA, the CDR3 is TGTGCCAGCAGGGTTCGATACGCCGGGCAGCCCCAGCATTTT. Encoded protein: CASRVRYAGQPQHF.

The rearrangement joins TRBV11-2 to TRBJ2-5; 12 nucleotides align to TRBD2. This CDR3 is 16 amino acids long. The germline V gene has CDR1 SGHAT and CDR2 FQNNGV. V was pared by 5 bases and J by 5 bases, with 9 bases of the junction left unmatched. The CDR3 reads CASSRSGTSGSETQYF. The CDR3 DNA follows: TGTGCCAGCAGCCGATCCGGGACTAGCGGGTCGGAGACCCAGTACTTC.

In this sample, this clone turned up once. The chain is built from TRBV7-9 and TRBJ2-7, with TRBD1 as a possible D gene (5 bases). The germline V and J ends were trimmed by 1 base and 6 bases, with 13 bases remaining between them. Germline CDR1 and CDR2: SEHNR and FQNEAQ (reference sequence). This CDR3 is built from 14 residues. CDR3: CASSLGPGKGEQYF. The CDR3 region has the DNA TGTGCCAGCAGCTTAGGCCCAGGGAAGGGCGAGCAGTACTTC.

The V call is TRBV3-1 (or the pseudogene TRBV3-2), the J call TRBJ2-3, with 12 bases aligning to TRBD2. Germline CDR1 and CDR2: LGHDT and YNNKEL (reference sequence). This CDR3 region has 16 residues. Losses at the gene ends were 4 bases for V and 1 base for J; bases not matched to a gene: 3. CDR3 in amino acids: CASSRRLAGGTDTQYF. DNA of the CDR3: TGTGCCAGCAGCCGGCGACTAGCGGGGGGCACAGATACGCAGTATTTT.

V and J are TRBV20-1 and TRBJ2-3; TRBD2 matches 9 bases. Germline CDR1 DFQATT, CDR2 SNEGSKA (reference sequence). This CDR3 comprises 15 residues. Unmatched junction bases numbered 9, after V lost 3 bases and J lost 5 bases. The chain's CDR3 is CSASSREGPGDTQYF. The CDR3 DNA sequence: TGCAGTGCTAGTTCGCGGGAGGGCCCTGGAGATACGCAGTATTTT.

This clone is termed medium-sized. V gene TRBV9 combines with J gene TRBJ2-2; perhaps TRBD2 as D (6 bases). Trimming left V 7 bases short and J 4 bases short, with 11 bases between. Germline CDR1 and CDR2: SGDLS and YYNGEE. CDR3 length: 13 amino acids. CDR3 nucleotide sequence: TGTGCCAGCGGGGACTTTATCACCGGGGAGCTGTTTTTT. Translated: CASGDFITGELFF.

This chain uses TRBV30 with TRBJ1-1; possibly TRBD1 for D (5 bases). The CDR3 runs to 12 residues. The germline V and J ends were trimmed by 5 bases and 5 bases, with 12 bases remaining between them. The germline CDR1 and CDR2 sequences are GTSNPN and SVGIG (reference sequence). The CDR3 protein is CAWDHRGTEAFF. In DNA, the CDR3 is TGTGCCTGGGACCACCGGGGGACTGAAGCTTTCTTT.

The chain employs TRBV7-2 and TRBJ2-5, with 10 bases lining up with TRBD2. There are 16 residues in the CDR3. Germline CDR1 and CDR2: SGHTA and FQGNSA. V shed 5 bases and J 5 bases; nucleotides not matched to a gene: 11. This CDR3 is CASSPVVAGGWETQYF. CDR3 sequence (DNA): TGTGCCAGCAGCCCCGTGGTAGCGGGAGGTTGGGAGACCCAGTACTTC. The full variable domain, with the rest looked up from reference TRBV7-2 and TRBJ2-5, is GAGVSQSPSNKVTEKGKDVELRCDPISGHTALYWYRQSLGQGLEFLIYFQGNSAPDKSGLPSDRFSAERTGGSVSTLTIQRTQQEDSAVYLCASSPVVAGGWETQYFGPGTRLLVL.

This clone was seen more than once but under ten times. This rearrangement joins TRBV7-2 to TRBJ2-2; TRBD2 matches at 7 bases. Germline CDR1 reads SGHTA; CDR2 reads FQGNSA. The CDR3 totals 15 residues. Trimming took 2 bases from V and 2 from J; bases not matched to a gene: 2. The CDR3 region is CASSLRGLNTGELFF. The CDR3 region has the DNA TGTGCCAGCAGCTTACGGGGACTAAACACCGGGGAGCTGTTTTTT.

This chain connects TRBV28 to TRBJ2-3; D might be TRBD2 (6 bases). Germline values: CDR1 MDHEN, CDR2 SYDVKM. V lost 6 bases to trimming and J lost 2 bases, with 12 bases between them. The CDR3 loop spans 14 amino acids. The CDR3 is CASRLSGHTDTQYF. The CDR3 coding sequence is TGTGCCAGCAGACTTAGCGGTCACACAGATACGCAGTATTTT. Combining the CDR3 with reference TRBV28 and TRBJ2-3 gives the whole variable domain DVKVTQSSRYLVKRTGEKVFLECVQDMDHENMFWYRQDPGLGLRLIYFSYDVKMKEKGDIPEGYSVSREKKERFSLILESASTNQTSMYLCASRLSGHTDTQYFGPGTRLTVL.

This chain uses TRBV6-2 or TRBV6-3 with TRBJ2-7; D perhaps matches TRBD2 (7 bases). The germline V gene encodes CDR1 MNHEY and CDR2 SVGEGT. Between the trimmed V and J ends, which lost 2 bases and 3 bases, there was a span of 11 bases. CDR3 size: 14 residues. The CDR3 here is CASSYTGGVYEQYF. The CDR3 DNA reads as TGTGCCAGCAGTTACACGGGGGGCGTCTACGAGCAGTACTTC.

The chain recombines TRBV24-1 with TRBJ2-1, with D possibly TRBD1 on 5 matching bases. CDR1 and CDR2 from the germline V gene are KGHDR and SFDVKD. The CDR3 has 14 amino acids. V lost 5 bases to trimming and J lost 5 bases, with 12 bases between them. The CDR3 is CATSVQGGNNEQFF. Here the CDR3 DNA reads TGTGCCACCAGTGTGCAGGGCGGTAACAATGAGCAGTTCTTC.

V and J are TRBV7-2 and TRBJ1-4; D is possibly TRBD1 (5 bases). V lost 5 bases to trimming and J lost 5 bases, with 15 bases between them. Germline CDR1 is SGHTA and CDR2 is FQGNSA. This CDR3 is 15 amino acids long. CDR3 sequence (DNA): TGTGCCAGCAGCCGTTCGCAGGGCTACAATGAAAAACTGTTTTTT. It yields the protein CASSRSQGYNEKLFF.

This clone was seen only a few times. The gene calls are TRBV6-2 or TRBV6-3 and TRBJ2-7, with D possibly matching TRBD1 (6 bases). V gave up 2 bases and J gave up 12 bases, with 14 bases separating them. The CDR3 has 12 amino acids. The germline gives CDR1 MNHEY, CDR2 SVGEGT. The CDR3 sequence: CASSYPGARSYF. In DNA form, the CDR3 reads TGTGCCAGCAGTTACCCAGGGGCTAGGTCGTACTTC.

The chain links TRBV7-2 to TRBJ2-3; 13 bases are a match to TRBD2. V lost 0 bases, J lost 0 bases, and 6 bases stayed unmatched. Germline lookup yields CDR1 SGHTA and CDR2 FQGNSA. CDR3 length: 19 amino acids. CDR3 nucleotides: TGTGCCAGCAGCTTAGCACTAGCGGGGGGGCTGTATAGCACAGATACGCAGTATTTT. This translates into CASSLALAGGLYSTDTQYF.

The chain recombines TRBV4-2 with TRBJ1-4; 7 bases are a match to TRBD1. Germline CDR1 reads LGHNA; CDR2 reads YNFKEQ. The CDR3 sequence is 16 residues long. V trimming: 0 bases; J trimming: 5 bases; junction bases outside the gene matches: 6. CDR3 loop: CASSQDVGTVNEKLFF. CDR3 coding DNA: TGTGCCAGCAGCCAAGATGTCGGGACAGTCAATGAAAAACTGTTTTTT.

V usage is TRBV11-2 and J usage is TRBJ2-3; 9 bases are shared with TRBD2. The CDR3 runs 17 residues. J was trimmed by 6 bases and V by 3 bases; bases with no gene match: 13. Germline V gives CDR1 SGHAT, CDR2 FQNNGV. The CDR3 DNA reads TGTGCCAGCAGCTTCCCTACTCTAGCGGGGCGTCGGGATACGCAGTATTTT. Encoded protein: CASSFPTLAGRRDTQYF.

The rearrangement uses TRBV7-9 and TRBJ1-4, with 7 bases matching TRBD1. This CDR3 has 15 amino acids. In germline, CDR1 is SEHNR, CDR2 FQNEAQ (reference sequence). Trimming at V came to 2 bases and at J to 6 bases, leaving 6 bases not matched to a gene. The CDR3 nucleotides are TGTGCCAGCAGCTTACTGGAGGGGGCGTATGAAAAACTGTTTTTT. Its protein is CASSLLEGAYEKLFF. Variable domain in full (rest from reference TRBV7-9 and TRBJ1-4): DTGVSQNPRHKITKRGQNVTFRCDPISEHNRLYWYRQTLGQGPEFLTYFQNEAQLEKSRLLSDRFSAERPKGSFSTLEIQRTEQGDSAMYLCASSLLEGAYEKLFFGSGTQLSVL.

V is TRBV28 and J is TRBJ1-2; D is uncertain. V was cut by 5 bases and J by 4 bases, with 5 bases left in between. The CDR3 is 11 amino acids. Germline V lookup: CDR1 MDHEN, CDR2 SYDVKM. This chain's CDR3 is CASSDTYGYTF. In nucleotides, the CDR3 is TGTGCCAGCAGTGACACCTATGGCTACACCTTC.

This rearrangement joins TRBV3-1 (or the pseudogene TRBV3-2) to TRBJ2-5; D remains ambiguous. The CDR3 spans 13 residues. CDR1 LGHDT and CDR2 YNNKEL come from the germline V gene (reference sequence). V shed 1 base and J shed 5 bases, with 8 bases lying between them. CDR3 sequence: CASSQGHGETQYF. The CDR3 region has the DNA TGTGCCAGCAGCCAAGGACATGGGGAGACCCAGTACTTC.

The V call is TRBV10-3, the J call TRBJ2-5, with 13 bases identical to TRBD2. Germline lookup yields CDR1 ENHRY and CDR2 SYGVKD. V was clipped by 8 bases and J by 5 bases; unmatched bases: 2. There are 13 residues in the CDR3. The CDR3 region has the DNA TGTGCCATCCGGACTAGCGGGAGTGAGACCCAGTACTTC. Translated, it gives CAIRTSGSETQYF.

V gene TRBV5-5 combines with J gene TRBJ2-7, with D perhaps matching TRBD2 (6 bases). This CDR3 is built from 16 residues. CDR1 is SGHKS, CDR2 YYEKEE, per germline (reference sequence). V was trimmed by 2 bases and J by 0 bases, leaving 15 bases between them. The CDR3 DNA sequence: TGTGCCAGCAGCTTAAGCCGGGCGGGGAGCTCCTACGAGCAGTACTTC. It encodes CASSLSRAGSSYEQYF.

The V gene is TRBV30, the J gene TRBJ1-5, with a tentative D call TRBD1 (6 bases). The CDR3 contains 15 residues. The V gene's germline CDR1 is GTSNPN and CDR2 SVGIG (reference sequence). Trimming cost V 3 bases and J 7 bases, with 19 bases left between them. The chain's CDR3 is CAWRLPSGGGQPQHF. DNA of the CDR3: TGTGCCTGGAGGCTCCCCTCGGGGGGCGGACAGCCCCAGCATTTT.

This clone was seen once. J is TRBJ1-1 and V is TRBV12-3 or TRBV12-4; D gene unclear. V was cut by 1 base and J by 0 bases, with 3 bases left in between. This CDR3 is 13 amino acids long. The CDR3 loop is CASSLGLNTEAFF. The CDR3 DNA follows: TGTGCCAGCAGTTTAGGGCTGAACACTGAAGCTTTCTTT.

J is TRBJ2-2 and V is TRBV7-9; 14 bases line up with TRBD2. The V segment lost 6 bases and the J segment 6 bases; nucleotides outside the gene matches: 6. The CDR3 is 16 residues long. Germline loops: CDR1 SEHNR, CDR2 FQNEAQ (reference sequence). The CDR3 spells CASSWGLAGVAGELFF. Written as DNA, the CDR3 is TGTGCCAGCAGTTGGGGACTAGCGGGAGTGGCCGGGGAGCTGTTTTTT. Using reference TRBV7-9 and TRBJ2-2 for the parts outside the CDR3, the full variable domain is DTGVSQNPRHKITKRGQNVTFRCDPISEHNRLYWYRQTLGQGPEFLTYFQNEAQLEKSRLLSDRFSAERPKGSFSTLEIQRTEQGDSAMYLCASSWGLAGVAGELFFGEGSRLTVL.